Following are 20 T cell receptor beta chains from one sample sequenced in a study of shared clonotypes between healthy human individuals. Some clones are missing from TCRdb's copy, which holds only in-frame ones; the method was immunoSEQ multiplex PCR. The sample records about 1 million clones, roughly 80% being singletons. Input material: memory CD4+ T cells sorted from blood. Subset reported: CD45RA-negative fraction. The receptors shown here come from a man in his late teens or twenties in good health.

The chain recombines TRBV4-1 with TRBJ1-4; weak D call: TRBD1 (6 bases). The CDR3 covers 15 residues. Germline V CDR1 and CDR2: MGHRA, YSYEKL. V lost 0 bases to trimming and J lost 4 bases, with 9 bases between them. CDR3 DNA sequence: TGCGCCAGCAGCCAAGATTGGGGGCATAATGAAAAACTGTTTTTT. This encodes CASSQDWGHNEKLFF.

The chain joins TRBV2 to TRBJ1-2; maybe TRBD1 (6 bases). Germline values: CDR1 SNHLY, CDR2 FYNNEI. V was trimmed by 7 bases and J by 8 bases, leaving 23 bases between them. CDR3 length: 15 amino acids. For the CDR3, the DNA is TGTGCCAGCATGGGCAGGGGTAGAGCTACAGGCGGCTACACCTTC. It translates to CASMGRGRATGGYTF. Full variable domain (rest looked up from reference TRBV2 and TRBJ1-2): EPEVTQTPSHQVTQMGQEVILRCVPISNHLYFYWYRQILGQKVEFLVSFYNNEISEKSEIFDDQFSVERPDGSNFTLKIRSTKLEDSAMYFCASMGRGRATGGYTFGSGTRLTVV.

V usage is TRBV11-2 and J usage is TRBJ2-3; D remains unclear. Germline V gene data show CDR1 as SGHAT and CDR2 as FQNNGV. V shed 2 bases and J shed 2 bases, with 11 bases lying between them. The CDR3 extends over 15 amino acids. The CDR3 is CASSLRHDFTDTQYF. The CDR3 DNA is TGTGCCAGCAGCTTACGGCACGATTTCACAGATACGCAGTATTTT.

Of note for this clone: Other DNA variants within this sample encode the same CDR3. This sequence joins TRBV10-3 and TRBJ2-5; D possibly corresponds to TRBD2 (7 bases). V was shortened by 5 bases and J by 5 bases, with 15 bases between the two germline ends. The CDR3 extends over 14 amino acids. Germline CDR1 is ENHRY and CDR2 is SYGVKD. As DNA, the CDR3 is TGTGCCATCAGTCCCAGTGGGGGGGCGGAGACCCAGTACTTC. Amino acids: CAISPSGGAETQYF.

Comments on this clone: The sample carries other DNA sequences with the same CDR3. The chain uses TRBV7-2 and TRBJ1-5; possible D gene TRBD1, 5 bases. Germline CDR1 and CDR2: SGHTA and FQGNSA. This CDR3 contains 14 residues. Trimming pared 2 bases from V and 2 bases from J, leaving 7 bases between. In DNA, the CDR3 is TGTGCCAGCAGCTTAAGAGGGGGCAATCAGCCCCAGCATTTT. Protein: CASSLRGGNQPQHF.

This chain links TRBV7-8 with TRBJ1-1; no reliable D call. Looked up from germline, CDR1 is SGHVS and CDR2 is FQNEAQ. This CDR3 comprises 15 residues. V lost 5 bases and J lost 6, with 19 bases in between. CDR3 nucleotide sequence: TGTGCCAGCAGCACGACCGGCAGGAGGGATTCTGAAGCTTTCTTT. Translating gives CASSTTGRRDSEAFF.

The chain joins TRBV5-1 to TRBJ2-5; D remains unclear. V was clipped by 3 bases and J by 5 bases, with 5 bases between them. The CDR3 extends over 11 amino acids. Germline assignment: CDR1 SGHRS and CDR2 YFSETQ. CDR3 nucleotide sequence: TGCGCCAGCAGCTCGTCGGAGACCCAGTACTTC. Its translation is CASSSSETQYF. Filled out from reference TRBV5-1 and TRBJ2-5, the complete variable domain reads KAGVTQTPRYLIKTRGQQVTLSCSPISGHRSVSWYQQTPGQGLQFLFEYFSETQRNKGNFPGRFSGRQFSNSRSEMNVSTLELGDSALYLCASSSSETQYFGPGTRLLVL.

Concerning this clone: Other DNA sequences in the same sample also yield this CDR3. As DNA, the CDR3 is TGTGCCAGCTCACCCCGAGGGGACGAGCAGTACTTC. Translating it yields CASSPRGDEQYF. This chain links TRBV18 with TRBJ2-7; the D gene could be TRBD1 or TRBD2 (5 bases each). The V end lost 3 bases, the J end lost 5 bases, and 8 bases lay between the germline ends. The CDR3 has 12 residues. CDR1 is KGHSH, CDR2 LQKENI, per germline.

The rearrangement links TRBV19 to TRBJ2-3, with TRBD2 identical over 9 bases. Trimming at V came to 4 bases and at J to 2 bases, leaving 10 bases not matched to a gene. This CDR3 is built from 17 residues. Looked up from germline, CDR1 is LNHDA and CDR2 is SQIVND (reference sequence). The CDR3 region is CASSTWTSENPTDTQYF. CDR3 DNA sequence: TGTGCCAGTAGTACGTGGACTAGCGAGAACCCCACAGATACGCAGTATTTT.

The V and J genes are TRBV7-6 and TRBJ2-7, with D hard to call. The CDR3 covers 11 residues. Germline values: CDR1 SGHVS, CDR2 FNYEAQ. With 5 bases removed from V and 9 bases from J, the gap between germline ends came to 11 bases. The CDR3 is CASSAGYSQYF. The CDR3 DNA follows: TGTGCCAGCAGCGCAGGCTATTCGCAGTACTTC.

The chain is built from TRBV5-1 and TRBJ2-5, with 7 bases that match TRBD1. The V gene end was trimmed by 4 bases and the J gene end by 9 bases; junction bases not matched to a gene: 12. Germline lookup yields CDR1 SGHRS and CDR2 YFSETQ. The CDR3 loop spans 14 amino acids. CDR3 coding DNA: TGCGCCAGCAGCAACCTCGACAGGGTTGAGTCCCAGTACTTC. Residues: CASSNLDRVESQYF. Complete variable domain (other parts from reference TRBV5-1 and TRBJ2-5): KAGVTQTPRYLIKTRGQQVTLSCSPISGHRSVSWYQQTPGQGLQFLFEYFSETQRNKGNFPGRFSGRQFSNSRSEMNVSTLELGDSALYLCASSNLDRVESQYFGPGTRLLVL.

In DNA form, the CDR3 reads TGTGCCAGCAGTGCCCAGGGGTGGCAAGAGACCCAGTACTTC. It codes for CASSAQGWQETQYF. The chain employs TRBV2 and TRBJ2-5, with D perhaps matching TRBD1 (6 bases). The CDR3 length is 14 residues. Between the trimmed V and J ends, which lost 4 bases and 2 bases, there was a span of 11 bases. From germline, CDR1 is SNHLY and CDR2 FYNNEI. Full variable domain (outside the CDR3, taken from reference TRBV2 and TRBJ2-5): EPEVTQTPSHQVTQMGQEVILRCVPISNHLYFYWYRQILGQKVEFLVSFYNNEISEKSEIFDDQFSVERPDGSNFTLKIRSTKLEDSAMYFCASSAQGWQETQYFGPGTRLLVL.

The J gene is TRBJ1-6, the V gene TRBV4-1; weak D call: TRBD1 (6 bases). Germline V gives CDR1 MGHRA, CDR2 YSYEKL. This CDR3 is built from 14 residues. V lost 8 bases and J lost 10, with 18 bases in between. The CDR3 protein is CASAYRVVASPLHF. CDR3 DNA: TGCGCCAGCGCATACAGGGTGGTGGCGTCACCCCTCCACTTT.

This rearrangement joins TRBV29-1 to TRBJ2-1; D remains ambiguous. Trimming removed 4 bases at V and 2 bases at J, with 12 bases between. The CDR3 has 14 residues. Germline V gene data show CDR1 as SQVTM and CDR2 as ANQGSEA. The CDR3, as DNA: TGCAGCGTTGTCCCGGGCCTCACCTACAATGAGCAGTTCTTC. It is translated as CSVVPGLTYNEQFF.

The CDR3 loop reads CASSPIQGASYEQYF. CDR3 in DNA: TGTGCCAGCAGCCCTATACAGGGGGCGAGCTACGAGCAGTACTTC. The chain combines TRBV7-6 with TRBJ2-7; 9 positions agree with TRBD1. CDR1 SGHVS and CDR2 FNYEAQ come from the germline V gene. The J segment lost 3 bases and the V segment lost 5 bases, leaving 8 bases of the junction unmatched. The CDR3 contains 15 residues.

The rearrangement joins TRBV4-1 to TRBJ1-1, with D perhaps TRBD1 (5 bases). The V gene lost 6 bases and the J gene lost 5 bases, with 25 bases spanning the gap. CDR1 is MGHRA, CDR2 YSYEKL, per germline. The CDR3 totals 17 residues. The CDR3, as DNA: TGCGCCAGCAGAATTTCGGGGACCCCTGGGGTGATGACTGAAGCTTTCTTT. This sequence encodes CASRISGTPGVMTEAFF.

The genes are TRBV4-1 and TRBJ1-2; 7 nucleotides line up with TRBD1. CDR3 size: 15 residues. Germline CDR1 and CDR2: MGHRA and YSYEKL. The J segment lost 2 bases and the V segment lost 4 bases, leaving 7 bases of the junction unmatched. The CDR3 DNA is TGCGCCAGCAGCCTGGGCGTAGGGGGCAACTATGGCTACACCTTC. This translates into CASSLGVGGNYGYTF.

This clone came up a few times. The genes are TRBV7-2 and TRBJ1-2, with TRBD1 identical over 10 bases. The CDR3 runs to 15 residues. V shed 5 bases and J 4 bases; nucleotides not matched to a gene: 7. Germline CDR1 is SGHTA and CDR2 is FQGNSA. CDR3 sequence reads: CASSPGTGALYGYTF. As DNA, the CDR3 is TGTGCCAGCAGCCCCGGGACAGGGGCACTCTATGGCTACACCTTC.

In the case of this clone: The same CDR3 is also encoded by other DNA sequences in this sample. The chain employs TRBV19 and TRBJ2-6; D is unclear. V lost 6 bases and J 0 bases, leaving 9 bases between the germline ends. This CDR3 has 15 residues. Per the germline V gene, CDR1 is LNHDA and CDR2 is SQIVND (reference sequence). The CDR3 spells CASSSGSSGANVLTF. CDR3 sequence (DNA): TGTGCCAGTAGCTCCGGTAGCTCTGGGGCCAACGTCCTGACTTTC. Combining the CDR3 with reference TRBV19 and TRBJ2-6 gives the whole variable domain DGGITQSPKYLFRKEGQNVTLSCEQNLNHDAMYWYRQDPGQGLRLIYYSQIVNDFQKGDIAEGYSVSREKKESFPLTVTSAQKNPTAFYLCASSSGSSGANVLTFGAGSRLTVL.

The chain combines TRBV18 with TRBJ1-3; D is undetermined. Germline values: CDR1 KGHSH, CDR2 LQKENI. The V gene lost 3 bases and the J gene lost 0 bases, with 15 bases spanning the gap. The CDR3 is 17 amino acids. The CDR3 region is CASSPSFAAGSGNTIYF. As DNA, the CDR3 is TGTGCCAGCTCACCTTCCTTTGCGGCCGGCTCTGGAAACACCATATATTTT.